The sequence of this T cell receptor (beta chain) was determined in a study of metastatic and nonmetastatic thyroid tumors. On the study more broadly: The authors compared repertoires across blood and tumor or nodule tissue from malignant and benign thyroid patients. Findings of the study overall: As reported, TCR beta diversity in blood and tumor was significantly higher in malignant thyroid tumors than in benign nodules.

Ahead of thyroid surgery, no patient had received treatment of any kind. There are 14 residues in the CDR3. V was pared by 8 bases and J by 6 bases, with 14 bases between. Germline lookup yields CDR1 MNHEY and CDR2 SMNVEV (reference sequence). TCRdb re-clonotyped the PCR reads through MiXCR. The data hold 20,000 or so clones, with about a sixth observed a single time. For this clone: Its cognate antigen is unknown.

The rearrangement joins TRBV27 to TRBJ1-6, with a weak D call TRBD1 (5 bases). This sequence originates from a female donor with papillary thyroid cancer or a benign thyroid nodule (not recorded which). Some clones in this sample may be carry-over from other donors' samples. The sample was tumor tissue. CDR3 sequence (DNA): TGTGCCAGCCGACGGCGGGGGATTAATTCACCCCTCCACTTT. Translation gives CASRRRGINSPLHF.